These T cell receptor beta chains were read from a single sample in a study of blood T cell repertoires in COVID-19. Here immunoSEQ multiplex PCR was the method, and the copy in TCRdb shows in-frame clones only, minus some. The data hold about 25,000 clones, with roughly nine tenths observed a single time. Sequencing used peripheral blood. All receptors come from a man aged 70-80 years with acute or convalescent COVID-19. CDR3s include the opening cysteine and the closing phenylalanine or tryptophan. The D gene is left open where the match is weak. Size values are once, few and many counts, or a class for expanded clones, and some rows have none.

clone size	D gene	V gene	J gene	CDR3 DNA	CDR3 protein
.	TRBD1	TRBV29-1	TRBJ1-1	TGCAGCGTTGAATCAGGGGGCACTGAAGCTTTCTTT	CSVESGGTEAFF
.	TRBD1	TRBV5-1	TRBJ1-1	TGCGCCAGCAGCTTATTCAGGGGGGCCGGGAGCACTGAAGCTTTCTTT	CASSLFRGAGSTEAFF
.	.	TRBV7-2	TRBJ1-1	TGTGCCAGCAGTATAACGGGACTTCAGAGTGGAGCTTTCTTT	CASSITGLQSGAFF
.	.	TRBV5-3	TRBJ2-3	TGTGCCAGAAGCCGTCAGTGGGCGCATACCCACACAGATACGCAGTATTTT	CARSRQWAHTHTDTQYF
once	.	TRBV12-3/TRBV12-4	TRBJ2-7	TGTGCCAGCAGTTTAGGGGCGGGGGAGCAGTACTTC	CASSLGAGEQYF
.	.	TRBV10-2	TRBJ2-3	TGCGCCAGCAGTGAAAGGGGGACCGGAAGCACAGATACGCAGTATTTT	CASSERGTGSTDTQYF
.	.	TRBV6-4	TRBJ2-3	TGTGCCAGCAGTGGGTCGACAGGTAGCACAGATACGCAGTATTTT	CASSGSTGSTDTQYF
.	TRBD1	TRBV7-8	TRBJ2-2	TGTGCCAGCAGCTTGGGGACAGGGGGGCGCACCGGGGAGCTGTTTTTT	CASSLGTGGRTGELFF
.	TRBD2	TRBV6-5	TRBJ2-7	TGTGCCAGCATCGCCGCTAGCGGGAGCCATGAGCAGTACTTC	CASIAASGSHEQYF
once	.	TRBV9	TRBJ2-6	TGTGCCAGCAGCGTACTAGCGCCTGGGGCCAACGTCCTGACTTTC	CASSVLAPGANVLTF
medium-sized	TRBD1	TRBV15	TRBJ2-1	TGTGCCACCAGCCTCCCCGGGACAGGGGGGAATGAGCAGTTCTTC	CATSLPGTGGNEQFF
few	.	TRBV19	TRBJ2-1	TGTGCCAGTAGCGCGGGGAGCCAGTCTCAGTACAATGAGCAGTTCTTC	CASSAGSQSQYNEQFF
.	.	TRBV10-3	TRBJ2-1	TGTGCCATCAGTGGGTCCGCAGGGCATGAGCAGTTCTTC	CAISGSAGHEQFF
.	TRBD2	TRBV5-1	TRBJ2-5	TGCGCCAGCAGCCCGGGAGGGCTAGCGGGGGGGTACCAAGAGACCCAGTACTTC	CASSPGGLAGGYQETQYF
.	TRBD2	TRBV11-3	TRBJ2-1	TGTGCCAGCAGCCCCGGGGGGACCTATTACAATGAGCAGTTCTTC	CASSPGGTYYNEQFF
.	.	TRBV4-1	TRBJ1-5	TGCGCCAGCAGCCAAGCCGGGGGGTTCTCGCCCCAGCATTTT	CASSQAGGFSPQHF
.	.	TRBV5-1	TRBJ2-2	TGCGCCAGCAGCTTGGTTGAGGGCGGGGAGCTGTTTTTT	CASSLVEGGELFF
.	.	TRBV28	TRBJ2-7	TGTGCCAGCAAGTTTATCGGACGGGGCTACGAGCAGTACTTC	CASKFIGRGYEQYF
.	TRBD2	TRBV2	TRBJ2-5	TGTGCCAGCACCCTCGGGGCGGGGGGGCGAGAGACCCAGTACTTC	CASTLGAGGRETQYF
.	.	TRBV11-3	TRBJ2-2	TGTGCCAGCAGCTCACCCCGAGACTACCAGACCGGGGAGCTGTTTTTT	CASSSPRDYQTGELFF
.	TRBD1	TRBV19	TRBJ1-1	TGTGCCAGTAGTATAGCCCTGGGACAGGGGGCCACTGAAGCTTTCTTT	CASSIALGQGATEAFF
.	.	TRBV6-2/TRBV6-3	TRBJ1-5	TGTGCCAGCAGTGGTGGACAGTACCCTCAGCCCCAGCATTTT	CASSGGQYPQPQHF
.	.	TRBV15	TRBJ1-4	TGTGCCACCAGCAGAGATGAGCCAGGGGATAATGAAAAACTGTTTTTT	CATSRDEPGDNEKLFF
.	TRBD2	TRBV28	TRBJ2-7	TGTGCCAGCAGGGGGCGGACTAGCGGGAGTTATTACGAGCAGTACTTC	CASRGRTSGSYYEQYF
once	.	TRBV11-2	TRBJ2-5	TGTGCCAGCAGCTCTAGTCAGACCCAGTACTTC	CASSSSQTQYF
.	.	TRBV19	TRBJ2-7	TGTGCCAGTAGTAGACGACAGGATACCTACGAGCAGTACTTC	CASSRRQDTYEQYF
once	.	TRBV9	TRBJ2-2	TGTGCCAGCCGGGCGTCTAGCCTCACCGGGGAGCTGTTTTTT	CASRASSLTGELFF
.	TRBD2	TRBV2	TRBJ2-1	TGTGCCAGCAGGGTTACTAGCGGGATCAATGAGCAGTTCTTC	CASRVTSGINEQFF
.	.	TRBV3-1/TRBV3-2	TRBJ1-4	TGTGCCAGCAGCCAAGATGGACACTCTAATGAAAAACTGTTTTTT	CASSQDGHSNEKLFF
.	TRBD1	TRBV10-3	TRBJ1-5	TGTGCCATCAGTGAGAACGCAGGGGGCGAACAGCCCCAGCATTTT	CAISENAGGEQPQHF
.	TRBD2	TRBV28	TRBJ2-7	TGTGCCAGCAGTTTTCCCCATGACAGGGTCACGCCTAGCGGGATGAGCGAGCAGTACTTC	CASSFPHDRVTPSGMSEQYF
.	.	TRBV4-2	TRBJ2-2	TGTGCCAGCAGCCAAGACAGGGGCGTCACCGGGGAGCTGTTTTTT	CASSQDRGVTGELFF
.	TRBD1	TRBV5-1	TRBJ1-2	TGCGCCAGCAGTAAGGGACAGGGATCCACCTATGGCTACACCTTC	CASSKGQGSTYGYTF
once	TRBD1	TRBV18	TRBJ2-5	TGTGCCAGCTCACCATCTGGGACAGGGGCTTACGGACAAGAGACCCAGTACTTC	CASSPSGTGAYGQETQYF
.	TRBD1	TRBV11-3	TRBJ2-6	TGTGCCAGCAGCTTGGATGGGACAGCTCACTCTGGGGCCAACGTCCTGACTTTC	CASSLDGTAHSGANVLTF
.	.	TRBV28	TRBJ1-4	TGTGCCAGCAGTAAGGGGTCTGGGGACATGGAAAAACTGTTTTTT	CASSKGSGDMEKLFF